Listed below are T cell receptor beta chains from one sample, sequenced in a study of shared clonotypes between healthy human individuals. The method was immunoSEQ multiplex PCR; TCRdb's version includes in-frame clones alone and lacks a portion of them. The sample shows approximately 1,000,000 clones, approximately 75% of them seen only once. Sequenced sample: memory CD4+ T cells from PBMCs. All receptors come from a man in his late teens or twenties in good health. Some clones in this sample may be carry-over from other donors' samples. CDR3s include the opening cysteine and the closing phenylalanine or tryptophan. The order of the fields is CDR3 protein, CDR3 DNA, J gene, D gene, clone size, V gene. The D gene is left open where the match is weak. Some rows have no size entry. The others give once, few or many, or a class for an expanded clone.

CDR3 protein: CASSDTGGEETQYF; CDR3 DNA: TGTGCCAGCAGTGACACGGGGGGGGAAGAGACCCAGTACTTC; J gene: TRBJ2-5; D gene: TRBD2; clone size: -; V gene: TRBV6-1
CDR3 protein: CAWGPTSNQPQHF; CDR3 DNA: TGTGCCTGGGGACCCACGAGCAATCAGCCCCAGCATTTT; J gene: TRBJ1-5; D gene: -; clone size: -; V gene: TRBV30
CDR3 protein: CASSLVLAGGVGTDTQYF; CDR3 DNA: TGTGCCAGCAGCTTAGTGTTAGCGGGAGGGGTTGGCACAGATACGCAGTATTTT; J gene: TRBJ2-3; D gene: TRBD2; clone size: -; V gene: TRBV7-2
CDR3 protein: CASSLNRGLLLEQYF; CDR3 DNA: TGTGCCAGCAGCTTAAACAGGGGATTACTACTCGAGCAGTACTTC; J gene: TRBJ2-7; D gene: TRBD1; clone size: -; V gene: TRBV7-9
CDR3 protein: CASSQGTGAFAHTDTQYF; CDR3 DNA: TGTGCCAGCAGCCAAGGGACGGGGGCGTTCGCACACACAGATACGCAGTATTTT; J gene: TRBJ2-3; D gene: -; clone size: -; V gene: TRBV27
CDR3 protein: CASSRIGGTSGETQYF; CDR3 DNA: TGTGCCAGCAGCCGAATCGGCGGGACTAGCGGAGAGACCCAGTACTTC; J gene: TRBJ2-5; D gene: TRBD2; clone size: -; V gene: TRBV7-3
CDR3 protein: CASSLDRTGRDF; CDR3 DNA: TGTGCCAGCAGCTTGGATCGGACAGGGAGAGATTTT; J gene: TRBJ2-2; D gene: TRBD1; clone size: -; V gene: TRBV5-4
CDR3 protein: CASSLIGDGEETQYF; CDR3 DNA: TGTGCCAGCAGCCTCATCGGGGACGGCGAAGAGACCCAGTACTTC; J gene: TRBJ2-5; D gene: -; clone size: -; V gene: TRBV7-8
CDR3 protein: CASSLVGLRAFF; CDR3 DNA: TGTGCCAGCAGCTTAGTCGGGTTAAGGGCTTTCTTT; J gene: TRBJ1-1; D gene: -; clone size: -; V gene: TRBV7-2
CDR3 protein: CASSLGLAGGTGELFF; CDR3 DNA: TGCGCCAGCAGCCTTGGACTAGCGGGGGGCACCGGGGAGCTGTTTTTT; J gene: TRBJ2-2; D gene: TRBD2; clone size: once; V gene: TRBV5-1
CDR3 protein: CASSPSVGNTIYF; CDR3 DNA: TGTGCCAGCAGCCCCTCGGTGGGAAACACCATATATTTT; J gene: TRBJ1-3; D gene: -; clone size: -; V gene: TRBV7-9
CDR3 protein: CASSLAGGGRETQYF; CDR3 DNA: TGCGCCAGCAGCTTGGCAGGGGGCGGGAGAGAGACCCAGTACTTC; J gene: TRBJ2-5; D gene: -; clone size: few; V gene: TRBV5-1
CDR3 protein: CASSLVSGGTGELFF; CDR3 DNA: TGTGCCAGCAGCTTAGTTAGCGGAGGCACCGGGGAGCTGTTTTTT; J gene: TRBJ2-2; D gene: -; clone size: -; V gene: TRBV7-9
CDR3 protein: CASSRQGYEEKLFF; CDR3 DNA: TGTGCCAGCAGCCGACAGGGGTATGAAGAAAAACTGTTTTTT; J gene: TRBJ1-4; D gene: TRBD1; clone size: -; V gene: TRBV6-1
CDR3 protein: CASSLRPYEQYF; CDR3 DNA: TGTGCCAGCAGCTTAAGACCCTACGAGCAGTACTTC; J gene: TRBJ2-7; D gene: -; clone size: -; V gene: TRBV7-2
CDR3 protein: CASSLNRGETQYF; CDR3 DNA: TGTGCCAGCAGCTTAAACAGGGGAGAGACCCAGTACTTC; J gene: TRBJ2-5; D gene: TRBD1; clone size: few; V gene: TRBV7-9
CDR3 protein: CASSAETGFLGTIYF; CDR3 DNA: TGTGCCAGCAGCGCCGAGACAGGGTTCCTTGGCACCATATATTTT; J gene: TRBJ1-3; D gene: TRBD1; clone size: -; V gene: TRBV4-2
CDR3 protein: CASSFPGKGEPDHIQYF; CDR3 DNA: TGTGCCAGCAGCTTTCCTGGAAAGGGCGAGCCCGACCACATTCAGTACTTC; J gene: TRBJ2-4; D gene: -; clone size: -; V gene: TRBV7-9
CDR3 protein: CASSPDRGLGYTF; CDR3 DNA: TGTGCCAGCAGCCCCGACAGGGGTCTCGGCTACACCTTC; J gene: TRBJ1-2; D gene: TRBD1; clone size: -; V gene: TRBV7-2
CDR3 protein: CASSLGTGNNEQYF; CDR3 DNA: TGCGCCAGCAGCTTGGGGACAGGGAACAACGAGCAGTACTTC; J gene: TRBJ2-7; D gene: TRBD1; clone size: -; V gene: TRBV5-1
CDR3 protein: CASSGGRTAAGDTQYF; CDR3 DNA: TGTGCCAGCAGCGGAGGCCGGACAGCAGCTGGAGATACGCAGTATTTT; J gene: TRBJ2-3; D gene: -; clone size: -; V gene: TRBV6-6
CDR3 protein: CASSKLGDWDRTYEQYF; CDR3 DNA: TGTGCCAGCAGCAAACTTGGGGACTGGGACAGGACCTACGAGCAGTACTTC; J gene: TRBJ2-7; D gene: TRBD1; clone size: -; V gene: TRBV7-9
CDR3 protein: CASSFLDRPSTDTQYF; CDR3 DNA: TGTGCCAGCAGCTTTCTTGACAGGCCTAGCACAGATACGCAGTATTTT; J gene: TRBJ2-3; D gene: -; clone size: -; V gene: TRBV7-9
CDR3 protein: CSVLAQVRTEAFF; CDR3 DNA: TGCAGCGTTCTTGCCCAGGTTCGGACTGAAGCTTTCTTT; J gene: TRBJ1-1; D gene: -; clone size: few; V gene: TRBV29-1
CDR3 protein: CASRTTGSGEKLFF; CDR3 DNA: TGTGCCAGCAGGACGACAGGGTCAGGGGAAAAACTGTTTTTT; J gene: TRBJ1-4; D gene: TRBD1; clone size: -; V gene: TRBV6-1
CDR3 protein: CASKKTQGNQPQHF; CDR3 DNA: TGTGCCAGCAAAAAAACACAGGGGAATCAGCCCCAGCATTTT; J gene: TRBJ1-5; D gene: TRBD1; clone size: -; V gene: TRBV6-5
CDR3 protein: CASSGLAGETQYF; CDR3 DNA: TGTGCCAGCAGTGGGCTAGCGGGGGAGACCCAGTACTTC; J gene: TRBJ2-5; D gene: TRBD2; clone size: -; V gene: TRBV2
CDR3 protein: CSVVGGQAFNQPQHF; CDR3 DNA: TGCAGCGTTGTGGGAGGACAGGCCTTCAATCAGCCCCAGCATTTT; J gene: TRBJ1-5; D gene: TRBD1; clone size: -; V gene: TRBV29-1
CDR3 protein: CASKTSGKREGRETQYF; CDR3 DNA: TGCGCCAGCAAAACTTCGGGGAAGCGGGAGGGCCGAGAGACCCAGTACTTC; J gene: TRBJ2-5; D gene: TRBD2; clone size: -; V gene: TRBV5-1
CDR3 protein: CASSTGVATEAFF; CDR3 DNA: TGCGCCAGCAGCACAGGGGTGGCCACTGAAGCTTTCTTT; J gene: TRBJ1-1; D gene: TRBD1; clone size: -; V gene: TRBV10-1
CDR3 protein: CASSWLAGVSPNTGELFF; CDR3 DNA: TGTGCCAGCAGTTGGCTAGCGGGAGTGTCCCCGAACACCGGGGAGCTGTTTTTT; J gene: TRBJ2-2; D gene: TRBD2; clone size: once; V gene: TRBV28
CDR3 protein: CASSLQGGTGELFF; CDR3 DNA: TGTGCCAGCAGCCTACAGGGGGGCACCGGGGAGCTGTTTTTT; J gene: TRBJ2-2; D gene: TRBD1; clone size: -; V gene: TRBV6-4
CDR3 protein: CASSLGAPNTEAFF; CDR3 DNA: TGCGCCAGCAGCTTGGGGGCTCCGAACACTGAAGCTTTCTTT; J gene: TRBJ1-1; D gene: -; clone size: -; V gene: TRBV5-1
CDR3 protein: CASSGGTYSSSTNEKLFF; CDR3 DNA: TGCGCCAGCAGCGGCGGGACTTACTCTTCCTCAACTAATGAAAAACTGTTTTTT; J gene: TRBJ1-4; D gene: -; clone size: -; V gene: TRBV5-1
CDR3 protein: CASSDQGSVGGYTF; CDR3 DNA: TGTGCCAGCAGCGATCAGGGGTCGGTGGGTGGCTACACCTTC; J gene: TRBJ1-2; D gene: -; clone size: -; V gene: TRBV5-5
CDR3 protein: CASSEGQVYEQYF; CDR3 DNA: TGTGCCAGCAGTGAGGGACAGGTCTACGAGCAGTACTTC; J gene: TRBJ2-7; D gene: TRBD1; clone size: -; V gene: TRBV6-1
CDR3 protein: CSVGGAASGTYNEQFF; CDR3 DNA: TGCAGCGTGGGGGGGGCCGCTAGCGGGACCTACAATGAGCAGTTCTTC; J gene: TRBJ2-1; D gene: TRBD2; clone size: -; V gene: TRBV29-1
CDR3 protein: CASSQASGSTDTQYF; CDR3 DNA: TGCGCCAGCAGCCAAGCTAGCGGGAGCACAGATACGCAGTATTTT; J gene: TRBJ2-3; D gene: TRBD2; clone size: -; V gene: TRBV5-1
CDR3 protein: CASSVVPGGENTEAFF; CDR3 DNA: TGTGCCAGCAGCGTCGTTCCCGGGGGCGAGAACACTGAAGCTTTCTTT; J gene: TRBJ1-1; D gene: -; clone size: -; V gene: TRBV7-9
CDR3 protein: CASSHDRVSQPQHF; CDR3 DNA: TGTGCCAGCAGTCACGACAGGGTGAGTCAGCCCCAGCATTTT; J gene: TRBJ1-5; D gene: TRBD1; clone size: -; V gene: TRBV7-2